The clone carrying this T cell receptor (beta chain) was seen a handful of times. The antigen remains unidentified. The entry originates in a study of T cells in Graves' hyperthyroidism and ophthalmopathy. Study-wide results and caveats: Within blood appeared most thyroid clonotypes that had expanded above 0.001. Ophthalmopathy and stable hyperthyroidism were told apart by a 13 V-J model.

What was amplified from RNA transcripts were TCR beta CDR3 regions. In the first-round RT-PCR of the TCR CDR3, the HTBI primer set was used. TCRdb re-derived calls from the multiplex PCR reads in MiXCR, one entry per CDR3 protein. The table lists over 300,000 distinct CDR3 sequences, approximately 13% of them singletons. Hyperthyroidism, newly diagnosed and lasting under 2 months, affected patients aged 18 to 65. A patient was excluded if there was uncontrolled infection, other autoimmune disease, pregnancy or lactation. CDR3 length: 16 residues. Trimming stripped 4 bases from V and 1 base from J, with 17 bases between. Germline loops: CDR1 SGHVS, CDR2 FNYEAQ.

The sample was blood. V and J are TRBV7-6 and TRBJ2-7; the D gene is possibly TRBD1 (5 bases). The TCR originated in a woman aged 55-70 years with Graves' hyperthyroidism. In nucleotides, the CDR3 is TGTGCCAGCAGCTCCTACCACCAGGGTCCTTCCTACGAGCAGTACTTC. Amino acids: CASSSYHQGPSYEQYF.